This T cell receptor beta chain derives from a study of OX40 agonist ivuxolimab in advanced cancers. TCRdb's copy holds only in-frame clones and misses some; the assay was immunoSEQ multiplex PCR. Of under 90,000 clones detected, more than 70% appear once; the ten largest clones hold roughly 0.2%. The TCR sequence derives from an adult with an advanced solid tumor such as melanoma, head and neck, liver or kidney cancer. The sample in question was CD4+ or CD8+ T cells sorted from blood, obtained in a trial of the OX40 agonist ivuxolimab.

In DNA, the CDR3 is TGTGCCATCAGTGACGTGACATCCCCGAGGGGCTACACCTTC. Protein: CAISDVTSPRGYTF. The chain employs TRBV10-3 and TRBJ1-2; no definite D call. Germline-derived CDR1 and CDR2 are ENHRY and SYGVKD. The germline V and J ends were trimmed by 3 bases and 8 bases, with 16 bases remaining between them. The CDR3 covers 14 residues.